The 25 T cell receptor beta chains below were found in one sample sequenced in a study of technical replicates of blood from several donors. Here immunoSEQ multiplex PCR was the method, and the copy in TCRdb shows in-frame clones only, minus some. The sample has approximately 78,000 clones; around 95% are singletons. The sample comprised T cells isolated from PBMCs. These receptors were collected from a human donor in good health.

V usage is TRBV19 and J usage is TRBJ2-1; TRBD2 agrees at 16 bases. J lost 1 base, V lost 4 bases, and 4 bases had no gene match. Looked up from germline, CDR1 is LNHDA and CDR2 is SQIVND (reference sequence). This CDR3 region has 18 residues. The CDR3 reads CASSTPGLAGGSYNEQFF. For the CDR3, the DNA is TGTGCCAGTAGTACGCCGGGACTAGCGGGAGGGTCCTACAATGAGCAGTTCTTC. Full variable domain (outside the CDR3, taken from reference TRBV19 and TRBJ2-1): DGGITQSPKYLFRKEGQNVTLSCEQNLNHDAMYWYRQDPGQGLRLIYYSQIVNDFQKGDIAEGYSVSREKKESFPLTVTSAQKNPTAFYLCASSTPGLAGGSYNEQFFGPGTRLTVL.

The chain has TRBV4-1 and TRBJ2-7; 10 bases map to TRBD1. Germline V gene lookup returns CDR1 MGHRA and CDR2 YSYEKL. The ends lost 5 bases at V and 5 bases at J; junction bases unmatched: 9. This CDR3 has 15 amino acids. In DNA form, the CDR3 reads TGCGCCAGCAGCGGCCGGGACAGGGGAGGCCACGAGCAGTACTTC. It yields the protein CASSGRDRGGHEQYF.

The CDR3 sequence: CAWSEGGLEQYF. The CDR3 nucleotides read TGTGCCTGGAGTGAAGGAGGACTCGAGCAGTACTTC. This sequence joins TRBV30 and TRBJ2-7; D is possibly TRBD2 (5 bases). Per the germline V gene, CDR1 is GTSNPN and CDR2 is SVGIG (reference sequence). The CDR3 is made up of 12 amino acids. The V gene lost 1 base and the J gene lost 6 bases, with 10 bases spanning the gap.

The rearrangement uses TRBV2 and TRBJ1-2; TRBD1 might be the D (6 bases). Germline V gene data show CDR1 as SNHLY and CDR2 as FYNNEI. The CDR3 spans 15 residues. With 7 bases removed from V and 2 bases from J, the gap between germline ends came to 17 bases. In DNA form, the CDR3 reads TGTGCCAGCATGTCCCCCAGGGGCACAAACTATGGCTACACCTTC. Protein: CASMSPRGTNYGYTF.

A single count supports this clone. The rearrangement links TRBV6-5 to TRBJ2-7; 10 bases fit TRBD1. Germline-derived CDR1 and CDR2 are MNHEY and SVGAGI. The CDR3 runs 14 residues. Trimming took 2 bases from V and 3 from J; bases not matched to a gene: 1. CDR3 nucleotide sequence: TGTGCCAGCAGTTACGGGGACAGGGGCTACGAGCAGTACTTC. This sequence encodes CASSYGDRGYEQYF.

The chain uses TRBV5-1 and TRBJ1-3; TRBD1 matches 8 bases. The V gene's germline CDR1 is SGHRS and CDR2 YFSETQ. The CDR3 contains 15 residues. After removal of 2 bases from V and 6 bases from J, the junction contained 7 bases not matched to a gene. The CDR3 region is CASSLGPGGENTIYF. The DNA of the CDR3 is TGCGCCAGCAGCTTAGGGCCAGGGGGCGAAAACACCATATATTTT.

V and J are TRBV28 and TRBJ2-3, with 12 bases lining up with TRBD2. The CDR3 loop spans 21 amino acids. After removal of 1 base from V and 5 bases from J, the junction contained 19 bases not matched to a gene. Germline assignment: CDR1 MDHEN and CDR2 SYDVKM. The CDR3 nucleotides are TGTGCCAGCAGTTTATTGGGTGGACTAGCGGGATACCGTGGGGGGCTAGATACGCAGTATTTT. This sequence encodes CASSLLGGLAGYRGGLDTQYF. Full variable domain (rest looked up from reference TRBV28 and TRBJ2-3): DVKVTQSSRYLVKRTGEKVFLECVQDMDHENMFWYRQDPGLGLRLIYFSYDVKMKEKGDIPEGYSVSREKKERFSLILESASTNQTSMYLCASSLLGGLAGYRGGLDTQYFGPGTRLTVL.

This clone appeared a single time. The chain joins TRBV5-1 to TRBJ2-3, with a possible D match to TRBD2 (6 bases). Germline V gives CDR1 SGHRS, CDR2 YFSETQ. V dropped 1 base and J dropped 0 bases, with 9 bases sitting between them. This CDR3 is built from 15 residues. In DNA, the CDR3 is TGCGCCAGCAGCTTGATAGCGGTTAGCACAGATACGCAGTATTTT. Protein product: CASSLIAVSTDTQYF. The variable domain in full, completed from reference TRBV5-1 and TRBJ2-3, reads KAGVTQTPRYLIKTRGQQVTLSCSPISGHRSVSWYQQTPGQGLQFLFEYFSETQRNKGNFPGRFSGRQFSNSRSEMNVSTLELGDSALYLCASSLIAVSTDTQYFGPGTRLTVL.

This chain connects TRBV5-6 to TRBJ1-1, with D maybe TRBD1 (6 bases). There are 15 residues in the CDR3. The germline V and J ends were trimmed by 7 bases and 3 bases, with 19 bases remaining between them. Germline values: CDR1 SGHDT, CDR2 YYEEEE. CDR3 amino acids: CASAAPGAWDTEAFF. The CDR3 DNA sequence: TGTGCCAGCGCCGCCCCAGGGGCTTGGGACACTGAAGCTTTCTTT.

CDR3 in DNA: TGCAGTCCGGGCAGGGCCTACACCTTC. Protein: CSPGRAYTF. The V gene is TRBV20-1, the J gene TRBJ1-2, with D perhaps TRBD1 (5 bases). Germline V gene data show CDR1 as DFQATT and CDR2 as SNEGSKA (reference sequence). V shed 8 bases and J shed 10 bases, with 11 bases lying between them. This CDR3 contains 9 residues.

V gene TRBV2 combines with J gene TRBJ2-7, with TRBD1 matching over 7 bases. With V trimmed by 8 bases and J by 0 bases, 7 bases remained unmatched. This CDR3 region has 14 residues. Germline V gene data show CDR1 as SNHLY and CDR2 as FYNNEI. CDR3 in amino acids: CASLGQDDSYEQYF. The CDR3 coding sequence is TGTGCCAGCCTCGGACAGGACGACTCCTACGAGCAGTACTTC.

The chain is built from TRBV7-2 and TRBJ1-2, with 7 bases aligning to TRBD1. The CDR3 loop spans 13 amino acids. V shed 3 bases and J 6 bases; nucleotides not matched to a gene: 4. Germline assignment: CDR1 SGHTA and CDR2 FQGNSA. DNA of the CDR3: TGTGCCAGCAGCTTTGACAGGGCCCATGGCTACACCTTC. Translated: CASSFDRAHGYTF.

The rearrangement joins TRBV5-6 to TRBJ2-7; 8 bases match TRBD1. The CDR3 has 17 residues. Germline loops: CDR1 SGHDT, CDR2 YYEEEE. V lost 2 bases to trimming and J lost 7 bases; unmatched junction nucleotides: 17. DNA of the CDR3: TGTGCCAGCAGCTTCCTGGTTACGAGGACAGGGTCTAGTGAGCAGTACTTC. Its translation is CASSFLVTRTGSSEQYF.

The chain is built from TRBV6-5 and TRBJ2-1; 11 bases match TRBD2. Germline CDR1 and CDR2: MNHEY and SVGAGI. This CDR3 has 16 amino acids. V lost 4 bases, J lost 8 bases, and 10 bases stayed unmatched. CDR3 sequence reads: CASSWLAGGPDDEQFF. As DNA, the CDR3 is TGTGCCAGCAGTTGGTTAGCGGGAGGGCCGGATGATGAGCAGTTCTTC.

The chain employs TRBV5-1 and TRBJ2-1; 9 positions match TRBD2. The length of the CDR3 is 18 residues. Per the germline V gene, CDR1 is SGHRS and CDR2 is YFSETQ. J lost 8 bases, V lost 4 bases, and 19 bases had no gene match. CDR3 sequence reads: CASSASNSGRRSLDEQFF. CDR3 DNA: TGCGCCAGCAGCGCCTCTAATAGCGGGAGACGAAGTCTGGATGAGCAGTTCTTC.

CDR3 bases: TGTGTCAGAAGCTTAGGAGAAAGGAGGGGCTATGGCTACACCTTC. It specifies CVRSLGERRGYGYTF. This chain joins TRBV7-5 and TRBJ1-2. TRBV7-5 is shown as a pseudogene. This CDR3 is built from 15 residues.

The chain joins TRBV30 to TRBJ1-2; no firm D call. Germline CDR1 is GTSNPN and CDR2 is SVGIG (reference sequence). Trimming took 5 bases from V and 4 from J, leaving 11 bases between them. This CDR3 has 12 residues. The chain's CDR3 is CAWSFVSYGYTF. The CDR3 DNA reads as TGTGCCTGGTCATTCGTGAGCTATGGCTACACCTTC.

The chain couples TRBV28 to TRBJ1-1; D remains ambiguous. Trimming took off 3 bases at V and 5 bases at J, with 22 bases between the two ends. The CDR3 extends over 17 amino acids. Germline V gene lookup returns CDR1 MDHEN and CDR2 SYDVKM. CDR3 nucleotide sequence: TGTGCCAGCAGTTTGTCGAAGTTGAGGACCTCGGGGACTGAAGCTTTCTTT. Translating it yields CASSLSKLRTSGTEAFF.

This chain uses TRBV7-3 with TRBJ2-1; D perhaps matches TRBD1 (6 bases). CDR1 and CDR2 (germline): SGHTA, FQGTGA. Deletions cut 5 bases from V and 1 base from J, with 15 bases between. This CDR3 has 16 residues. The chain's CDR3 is CASSHTGPLSYNEQFF. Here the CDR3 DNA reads TGTGCCAGCAGCCACACAGGGCCTTTATCCTACAATGAGCAGTTCTTC.

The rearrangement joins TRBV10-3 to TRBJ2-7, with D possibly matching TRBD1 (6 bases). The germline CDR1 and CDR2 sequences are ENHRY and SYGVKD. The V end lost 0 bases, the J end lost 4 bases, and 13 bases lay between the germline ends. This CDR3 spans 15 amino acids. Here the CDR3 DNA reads TGTGCCATCAGTGAGTCTCTAACAGGGTGGTACGAGCAGTACTTC. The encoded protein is CAISESLTGWYEQYF.

The CDR3 sequence: CASSPPGFRASLEQFF. In DNA, the CDR3 is TGTGCCAGCTCACCACCGGGATTCAGGGCCTCCCTAGAGCAGTTCTTC. The chain carries TRBV18 and TRBJ2-1; maybe TRBD1 (5 bases). Germline V gene sequence: CDR1 KGHSH, CDR2 LQKENI. The CDR3 covers 16 residues. Trimming shortened V by 0 bases and J by 10 bases, and 19 bases separated the two germline ends.

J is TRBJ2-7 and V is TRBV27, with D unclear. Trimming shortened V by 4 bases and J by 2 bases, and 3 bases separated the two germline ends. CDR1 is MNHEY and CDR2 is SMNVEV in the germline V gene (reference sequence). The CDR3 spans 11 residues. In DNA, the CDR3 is TGTGCCAGCAGTTCTCCCTACGAGCAGTACTTC. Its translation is CASSSPYEQYF.

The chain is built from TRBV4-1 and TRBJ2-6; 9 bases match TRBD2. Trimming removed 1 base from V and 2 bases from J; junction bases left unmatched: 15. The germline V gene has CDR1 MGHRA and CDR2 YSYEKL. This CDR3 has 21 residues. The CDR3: CASSQGIPREGRGAGANVLTF. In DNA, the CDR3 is TGCGCCAGCAGCCAAGGGATCCCGCGGGAGGGCCGGGGGGCTGGGGCCAACGTCCTGACTTTC.

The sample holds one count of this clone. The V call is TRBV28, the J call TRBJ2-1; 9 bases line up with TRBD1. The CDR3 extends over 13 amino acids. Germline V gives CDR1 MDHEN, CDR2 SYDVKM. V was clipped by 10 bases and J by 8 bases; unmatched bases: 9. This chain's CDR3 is CATAGQGSDEQFF. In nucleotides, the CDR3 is TGTGCCACCGCGGGACAGGGAAGCGATGAGCAGTTCTTC.

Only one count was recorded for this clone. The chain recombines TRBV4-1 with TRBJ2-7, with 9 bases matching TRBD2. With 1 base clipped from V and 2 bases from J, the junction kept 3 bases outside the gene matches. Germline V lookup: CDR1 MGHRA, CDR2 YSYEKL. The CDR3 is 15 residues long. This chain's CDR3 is CASSQALAGTYEQYF. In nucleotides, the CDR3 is TGCGCCAGCAGCCAAGCCCTAGCGGGAACCTACGAGCAGTACTTC.